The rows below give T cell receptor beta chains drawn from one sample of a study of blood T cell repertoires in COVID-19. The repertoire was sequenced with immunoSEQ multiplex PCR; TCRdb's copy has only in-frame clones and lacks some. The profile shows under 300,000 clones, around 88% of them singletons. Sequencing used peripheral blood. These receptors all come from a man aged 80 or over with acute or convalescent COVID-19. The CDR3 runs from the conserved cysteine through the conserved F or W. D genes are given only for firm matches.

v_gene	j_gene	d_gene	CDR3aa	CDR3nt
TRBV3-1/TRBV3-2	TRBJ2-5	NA	CASSPKRSGQGMRETQYF	TGTGCCAGCAGTCCCAAGCGTTCCGGTCAGGGGATGCGGGAGACCCAGTACTTC
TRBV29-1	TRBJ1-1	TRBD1	CSVSPSGGMAEAFF	TGCAGCGTTTCCCCTTCAGGGGGAATGGCTGAAGCTTTCTTT
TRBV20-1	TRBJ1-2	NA	CSAGSYGYTF	TGCAGTGCGGGCAGTTATGGCTACACCTTC
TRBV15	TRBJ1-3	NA	CATSRDRGAGNTIYF	TGTGCCACCAGCAGAGATCGGGGGGCAGGAAACACCATATATTTT
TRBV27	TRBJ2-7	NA	CASSSGEGVAYEQYF	TGTGCCAGCAGTTCCGGTGAAGGGGTTGCTTACGAGCAGTACTTC
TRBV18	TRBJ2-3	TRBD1	CASSPLGTGLADTQYF	TGTGCCAGCTCACCACTCGGGACAGGGCTGGCAGATACGCAGTATTTT
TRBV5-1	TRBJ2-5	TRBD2	CASSPLAGGNQETQYF	TGCGCCAGCAGCCCCCTAGCGGGAGGCAACCAAGAGACCCAGTACTTC
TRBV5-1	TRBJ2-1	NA	CASSLAGGLIEQFF	TGCGCCAGCAGCTTGGCCGGCGGGCTCATCGAGCAGTTCTTC
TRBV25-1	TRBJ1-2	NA	CASSELEGGYTF	TGTGCCAGCAGTGAATTGGAGGGTGGCTACACCTTC
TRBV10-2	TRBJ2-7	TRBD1	CASSGPPRQGTYEQYF	TGCGCCAGCAGTGGTCCCCCGAGACAGGGCACCTACGAGCAGTACTTC